This is a list of T cell receptor beta chains from one sample in a study of human T cells and chemical hapten exposure. TCRdb re-derived calls from the RACE reads in MiXCR, one entry per CDR3 protein. The repertoire holds roughly 180,000 distinct CDR3 sequences, around 13% seen once, with less than 2% in the top ten. The sequenced sample was whole blood, obtained in connection with sensitization to the hapten diphenylcyclopropenone (DPC). The receptors were sampled from a woman in her thirties with alopecia areata. Some clones in this sample may be carry-over from other donors' samples. The CDR3 runs from the conserved cysteine through the conserved F or W. A D gene is named only where the DNA matches it firmly. Some rows mark clone size as missing; the rest say once, few, many or name a class of expanded clone.

TRBD1	TRBJ1-1	NA	TRBV2	TGTGCCAGCAGTGAAGGGGGACAGCGGAACACTGAAGCTTTCTTT	CASSEGGQRNTEAFF
TRBD2	TRBJ2-7	few	TRBV6-5	TGTGCCAGCAGTTACCCGGGAGGACGGGGAGAGCAGTACTTC	CASSYPGGRGEQYF
NA	TRBJ2-3	few	TRBV5-1	TGCGCCAGCAGCTTGGCCGGGGCAGCCTCCACGGATACGCAGTATTTT	CASSLAGAASTDTQYF
NA	TRBJ1-1	many	TRBV29-1	TGCAGCGACCGAACAGACTCACGGACTGAAGCTTTCTTT	CSDRTDSRTEAFF
TRBD1	TRBJ1-6	many	TRBV7-2	TGTGCCAGCAGCCCCGGGACAGGGAATCGCTATAATTCACCCCTCCACTTT	CASSPGTGNRYNSPLHF
TRBD1	TRBJ1-1	many	TRBV28	TGTGCCAGCAGTTTGGAGGGACAGCCACGATATGAAGCTTTCTTT	CASSLEGQPRYEAFF
NA	TRBJ1-1	few	TRBV6-2/TRBV6-3	TGTGCCAGCAGACCGGAGAGGGAGAGAAGAACTGAAGCTTTCTTT	CASRPERERRTEAFF
TRBD1	TRBJ2-7	many	TRBV28	TGTGCCAGCAGAAGGACAGGGTACGAGCAGTACTTC	CASRRTGYEQYF
NA	TRBJ1-1	few	TRBV28	TGTGCCAGCATGCGTGGAACCACTGAAGCTTTCTTT	CASMRGTTEAFF
NA	TRBJ2-3	few	TRBV7-2	TGTGCCAGCAGCCTGGGCCCGAGAGGAACAGATACGCAGTATTTT	CASSLGPRGTDTQYF
NA	TRBJ2-4	NA	TRBV18	TGTGCCAGCTCACCACCAGCGGGAGCCAAAAACATTCAGTACTTC	CASSPPAGAKNIQYF
TRBD2	TRBJ2-1	few	TRBV5-1	TGCGCCAGCAGCCCCCCGGGGGCTAGCGGGAGTTCCACTTCCTACAATGAGCAGTTCTTC	CASSPPGASGSSTSYNEQFF
TRBD1	TRBJ1-1	few	TRBV28	TGTGCCAGCAGTTTAGTACTCGGAACTCCGACAGGGAAATCTGAAGCTTTCTTT	CASSLVLGTPTGKSEAFF
NA	TRBJ1-1	once	TRBV4-2	TGTGCCAGCGGGTCCCCCAACACTGAAGCTTTCTTT	CASGSPNTEAFF
NA	TRBJ2-7	many	TRBV6-5	TGTGCCAGCAGTTACGCCCAGGGACTTAACGGCTACGAGCAGTACTTC	CASSYAQGLNGYEQYF
TRBD1	TRBJ1-2	many	TRBV29-1	TGCAGCGTGGGACAGGGGCATGGCTACACCTTC	CSVGQGHGYTF
NA	TRBJ2-3	once	TRBV11-2	TGTGCCAGCAGTCGACAGTACACAGATACGCAGTATTTT	CASSRQYTDTQYF
NA	TRBJ1-3	NA	TRBV27	TGTGCCAGCAGTTTATCGATGGGGTTTGGTGGAAACACCATATATTTT	CASSLSMGFGGNTIYF
TRBD1	TRBJ2-2	NA	TRBV7-2	TGTGCCAGCACCTTGAAACAGGGGTTCGGGGAGCTGTTTTTT	CASTLKQGFGELFF
NA	TRBJ2-7	few	TRBV12-3/TRBV12-4	TGTGCCAGCAGTTTAGGTGGAGGGGAGTACTTC	CASSLGGGEYF
TRBD1	TRBJ1-4	few	TRBV6-2/TRBV6-3	TGTGCCAGCAGTAAAGGGACAGCTCCGTCAACTAATGAAAAACTGTTTTTT	CASSKGTAPSTNEKLFF
NA	TRBJ1-1	NA	TRBV28	TGTGCCAGCAGTTTATTAGACAGGAACACTGAAGCTTTCTTT	CASSLLDRNTEAFF
NA	TRBJ1-1	NA	TRBV6-6	TGTGCCAGCAGTTACCCGGGATCCATGAGGGGTGAAGCTTTCTTT	CASSYPGSMRGEAFF
NA	TRBJ1-1	NA	TRBV11-2	TGTGCCAGCAGCTACCCACAGGGACACACTGAAGCTTTCTTT	CASSYPQGHTEAFF
NA	TRBJ2-1	NA	TRBV12-3/TRBV12-4	TGTGCCAGCAGTTTTAGTTGGGGGGTCAATGAGCAGTTCTTC	CASSFSWGVNEQFF
TRBD1	TRBJ1-6	few	TRBV7-2	TGTGCCAGCAGTCCGGACAGGACGAATTCACCCCTCCACTTT	CASSPDRTNSPLHF
NA	TRBJ2-1	few	TRBV7-2	TGTGCCAGCAGCTTCGACATCTACAATGAGCAGTTCTTC	CASSFDIYNEQFF
TRBD1	TRBJ1-1	few	TRBV7-9	TGTGCCAGCAGCTTAACAGGGGGCCCTGAAGCTTTCTTT	CASSLTGGPEAFF
NA	TRBJ2-3	NA	TRBV29-1	TGCAGCGTTAGGGGGGCAGGCGGTGTGGATACGCAGTATTTT	CSVRGAGGVDTQYF
NA	TRBJ2-2	few	TRBV2	TGTGCCAGCAAATCAGAGGGCAACACCGGGGAGCTGTTTTTT	CASKSEGNTGELFF
NA	TRBJ2-1	few	TRBV3-1	TGTGCCAGCAGCGGAATAGAGTCCTACAATGAGCAGTTCTTC	CASSGIESYNEQFF
NA	TRBJ2-4	many	TRBV28	TGTGCCAGCAGCAGACAGGGAGGCATTCAGTACTTC	CASSRQGGIQYF
NA	TRBJ2-1	NA	TRBV5-1	TGCGCCAGCAGCTTGGAATCCCGGGCCACCCCCTCCTACAATGAGCAGTTCTTC	CASSLESRATPSYNEQFF
NA	TRBJ2-7	NA	TRBV29-1	TGCAGCGTTGAATGGGGTTTGGGGGAAGAGCAGTACTTC	CSVEWGLGEEQYF
TRBD2	TRBJ2-3	few	TRBV6-5	TGTGCCAGCAGTTCCACCGGGACTAGCAAGTATTTT	CASSSTGTSKYF
NA	TRBJ2-1	few	TRBV12-3/TRBV12-4	TGTGCCAGCAACCCGGGGAGCTCCTACAATGAGCAGTTCTTC	CASNPGSSYNEQFF
NA	TRBJ1-1	NA	TRBV27	TGTGCCAGCACCCCAGTAGAGGGTACTGAAGCTTTCTTT	CASTPVEGTEAFF
TRBD2	TRBJ2-1	NA	TRBV20-1	TGCAGTGCTAGAGATGCGGCTAGCGGGAGCGTCGCCTACAATGAGCAGTTCTTC	CSARDAASGSVAYNEQFF
NA	TRBJ2-3	NA	TRBV29-1	TGCAGCGTTGACCGGGGGGCAGTCACAGATACGCAGTATTTT	CSVDRGAVTDTQYF
NA	TRBJ2-1	NA	TRBV18	TGTGCCAGCTCATACGGGAGTTTGAATGAGCAGTTCTTC	CASSYGSLNEQFF
TRBD2	TRBJ2-1	few	TRBV4-1	TGCGCCAGCAGCAGTACTAGCGGACCATACAATGAGCAGTTCTTC	CASSSTSGPYNEQFF
TRBD2	TRBJ2-5	NA	TRBV4-3	TGCGCCAGCAGCCAAATAAGGACTAGCGGGCGAATCCCGCTCGGGGAGACCCAGTACTTC	CASSQIRTSGRIPLGETQYF